A selection of T cell receptor beta chains follows, all from one sample in a study of blood T cell repertoires in COVID-19. The assay was immunoSEQ multiplex PCR, and TCRdb's table has in-frame clones only and misses some. Of under 250,000 clones listed, 80% to 90% are singletons. The sequencing input was peripheral blood. All receptors derive from a man aged 45-60 years with acute or convalescent COVID-19. Both conserved end residues are part of each CDR3. Each record gives: D gene, V gene, J gene, CDR3 length, CDR3 protein. The D gene is left open where the match is weak.

d_call: TRBD1
v_call: TRBV12-5
j_call: TRBJ2-5
cdr3_length: 15
cdr3_aa: CASGLGDRDRGTQYF

d_call: .
v_call: TRBV7-6
j_call: TRBJ2-3
cdr3_length: 15
cdr3_aa: CASSSRPGYTDTQYF

d_call: TRBD2
v_call: TRBV11-2
j_call: TRBJ2-1
cdr3_length: 15
cdr3_aa: CASSTGGSKGNEQFF

d_call: .
v_call: TRBV7-3
j_call: TRBJ2-1
cdr3_length: 13
cdr3_aa: CASSLGQYNEQFF

d_call: TRBD2
v_call: TRBV27
j_call: TRBJ2-5
cdr3_length: 19
cdr3_aa: CASSLSWSSGGPRGQTQYF

d_call: .
v_call: TRBV7-2
j_call: TRBJ1-1
cdr3_length: 16
cdr3_aa: CASSMLPRVSETEAFF

d_call: .
v_call: TRBV13
j_call: TRBJ2-3
cdr3_length: 15
cdr3_aa: CASSPGDLPTDTQYF

d_call: .
v_call: TRBV18
j_call: TRBJ1-2
cdr3_length: 17
cdr3_aa: CASSPLGETRANYGYTF

d_call: TRBD1
v_call: TRBV5-6
j_call: TRBJ1-2
cdr3_length: 14
cdr3_aa: CASSSGTGVYGYTF

d_call: .
v_call: TRBV13
j_call: TRBJ1-1
cdr3_length: 14
cdr3_aa: CASSLNRGNTEAFF

d_call: .
v_call: TRBV7-3
j_call: TRBJ2-3
cdr3_length: 14
cdr3_aa: CASSLQVRADTQYF

d_call: .
v_call: TRBV18
j_call: TRBJ1-4
cdr3_length: 15
cdr3_aa: CASSPPGLGQEKLFF

d_call: .
v_call: TRBV3-1/TRBV3-2
j_call: TRBJ2-1
cdr3_length: 12
cdr3_aa: CASSPPRGEQFF

d_call: .
v_call: TRBV28
j_call: TRBJ1-5
cdr3_length: 16
cdr3_aa: CASSVYGGAGNQPQHF

d_call: TRBD2
v_call: TRBV6-5
j_call: TRBJ2-1
cdr3_length: 14
cdr3_aa: CASQRGGSYNEQFF

d_call: TRBD1
v_call: TRBV28
j_call: TRBJ2-7
cdr3_length: 14
cdr3_aa: CASSLPGTGYEQYF

d_call: .
v_call: TRBV5-4
j_call: TRBJ2-7
cdr3_length: 15
cdr3_aa: CASSAPGGSMDEQYF

d_call: .
v_call: TRBV11-2
j_call: TRBJ1-6
cdr3_length: 15
cdr3_aa: CASSLPPGEVSPLHF

d_call: TRBD2
v_call: TRBV7-2
j_call: TRBJ2-1
cdr3_length: 13
cdr3_aa: CASSLGLAGEPFF

d_call: TRBD1
v_call: TRBV19
j_call: TRBJ1-1
cdr3_length: 16
cdr3_aa: CASSTRDRGSDTEAFF

d_call: .
v_call: TRBV7-2
j_call: TRBJ1-1
cdr3_length: 12
cdr3_aa: CASSFRGAEAFF

d_call: TRBD1
v_call: TRBV6-6
j_call: TRBJ1-5
cdr3_length: 14
cdr3_aa: CASRAGGPNQPQHF

d_call: .
v_call: TRBV2
j_call: TRBJ2-5
cdr3_length: 10
cdr3_aa: CASNLETQYF

d_call: .
v_call: TRBV6-2/TRBV6-3
j_call: TRBJ1-4
cdr3_length: 14
cdr3_aa: CASSSSLTNEKLFF

d_call: .
v_call: TRBV11-3
j_call: TRBJ2-5
cdr3_length: 15
cdr3_aa: CASSLGGGTEETQYF

d_call: .
v_call: TRBV11-2
j_call: TRBJ1-5
cdr3_length: 13
cdr3_aa: CASSLGGDQPQHF

d_call: TRBD2
v_call: TRBV5-8
j_call: TRBJ2-5
cdr3_length: 16
cdr3_aa: CASSLNVGGMQETQYF

d_call: TRBD1
v_call: TRBV6-2/TRBV6-3
j_call: TRBJ1-6
cdr3_length: 16
cdr3_aa: CASSDESGTDSSPLHF

d_call: TRBD1
v_call: TRBV5-4
j_call: TRBJ1-4
cdr3_length: 15
cdr3_aa: CASSNGTGRNEKLFF

d_call: TRBD1
v_call: TRBV14
j_call: TRBJ1-5
cdr3_length: 15
cdr3_aa: CASSQGGRGNQPQHF

d_call: TRBD1
v_call: TRBV5-1
j_call: TRBJ2-7
cdr3_length: 12
cdr3_aa: CASSLPPTGTDF

d_call: TRBD2
v_call: TRBV2
j_call: TRBJ2-2
cdr3_length: 14
cdr3_aa: CASRTSVSYGELFF

d_call: .
v_call: TRBV6-5
j_call: TRBJ1-3
cdr3_length: 15
cdr3_aa: CASSYAASSGNTIYF

d_call: TRBD2
v_call: TRBV27
j_call: TRBJ2-1
cdr3_length: 15
cdr3_aa: CASSSGTSGKNEQFF

d_call: TRBD1
v_call: TRBV11-2
j_call: TRBJ1-1
cdr3_length: 13
cdr3_aa: CASSWRQGVVAFF

d_call: TRBD1
v_call: TRBV18
j_call: TRBJ1-6
cdr3_length: 14
cdr3_aa: CASSPGQDNSPLHF

d_call: TRBD2
v_call: TRBV11-2
j_call: TRBJ2-7
cdr3_length: 13
cdr3_aa: CASSISLREEQYF

d_call: .
v_call: TRBV10-3
j_call: TRBJ1-3
cdr3_length: 15
cdr3_aa: CAISGTDFSGNTIYF

d_call: .
v_call: TRBV19
j_call: TRBJ2-2
cdr3_length: 12
cdr3_aa: CAIRGTTGELFF

d_call: TRBD1
v_call: TRBV29-1
j_call: TRBJ2-7
cdr3_length: 15
cdr3_aa: CSVDQTGFSGYEQYF

d_call: .
v_call: TRBV9
j_call: TRBJ2-7
cdr3_length: 14
cdr3_aa: CASSGEQGSYEQYF

d_call: TRBD1
v_call: TRBV7-9
j_call: TRBJ1-6
cdr3_length: 15
cdr3_aa: CASSFGGQRNSPLHF

d_call: .
v_call: TRBV3-1/TRBV3-2
j_call: TRBJ2-2
cdr3_length: 14
cdr3_aa: CASSQGQVTGELFF

d_call: TRBD1
v_call: TRBV27
j_call: TRBJ1-5
cdr3_length: 16
cdr3_aa: CASSLYGQGQRQPQHF

d_call: .
v_call: TRBV3-1/TRBV3-2
j_call: TRBJ1-6
cdr3_length: 13
cdr3_aa: CASSQDRDSPLHF

d_call: .
v_call: TRBV27
j_call: TRBJ1-2
cdr3_length: 16
cdr3_aa: CASSLNKGLEKYGYTF

d_call: .
v_call: TRBV12-5
j_call: TRBJ2-4
cdr3_length: 15
cdr3_aa: CASGLGTVAKNIQYF

d_call: .
v_call: TRBV27
j_call: TRBJ1-5
cdr3_length: 13
cdr3_aa: CASSYRVGQPQHF

d_call: TRBD1
v_call: TRBV5-6
j_call: TRBJ1-2
cdr3_length: 14
cdr3_aa: CASSPGTVGAGYTF

d_call: TRBD2
v_call: TRBV24-1
j_call: TRBJ2-1
cdr3_length: 15
cdr3_aa: CATSDAGTSWHEQFF

d_call: TRBD1
v_call: TRBV2
j_call: TRBJ2-7
cdr3_length: 13
cdr3_aa: CASGGQGSYEQYF

d_call: TRBD1
v_call: TRBV11-2
j_call: TRBJ2-5
cdr3_length: 13
cdr3_aa: CASSRGQQETQYF